This T cell receptor beta chain was recovered during a study of blood T cell repertoires in COVID-19. Background on the study: From T cells, B-cell-depleted T cells, or PBMCs came the material, which was cDNA or gDNA.

Trimming cost V 0 bases and J 6 bases; bases outside gene matches: 4. The CDR3 is 15 amino acids. CDR1 is SGHVS, CDR2 FNYEAQ, per germline. Original data processing: Reference gene primer amplification in the assay estimated nucleated cell counts. Clones were read by immunoSEQ multiplex PCR, and TCRdb kept only the in-frame ones, dropping some. V and J calls and clone size are as listed in that table; D and trimming were resolved from the DNA. The sample yields fewer than 300,000 clones, 70% to 90% seen once. The clonotype comes from a woman in her 70s with active or convalescent COVID-19. This chain joins TRBV7-6 and TRBJ1-2, with 10 nucleotides matching TRBD1. Sequenced material: peripheral blood. DNA of the CDR3: TGTGCCAGCAGCTTAGCAGGGACAGGGGAGGATGGCTACACCTTC. It is translated as CASSLAGTGEDGYTF.